This TCR beta chain derives from a study of OX40 agonist ivuxolimab in advanced cancers. About the research overall: From roughly 23 to 90 years was the age range, with a mean of 60 years, and 65% to 90% were male.

Patients with autoimmune history or systemic immunosuppression were excluded. Germline loops: CDR1 MGHRA, CDR2 YSYEKL. The CDR3 runs 12 residues. Trimming left V 2 bases short and J 9 bases short, with 5 bases between. The repertoire was sequenced with immunoSEQ multiplex PCR; TCRdb's copy has only in-frame clones and lacks some. The repertoire includes roughly 91,000 clones, approximately 94% of them detected once, and around 2% sits in the top ten. This clone has just a few counts. The V call is TRBV4-1, the J call TRBJ1-6; D call uncertain. The sequencing used CD4+ or CD8+ T cells sorted from blood, collected in a trial of the OX40 agonist ivuxolimab. The clonotype comes from an adult with an advanced solid tumor such as melanoma, head and neck, liver or kidney cancer. CDR3 region: CASSQIGSPLHF. CDR3 nucleotide sequence: TGCGCCAGCAGCCAAATAGGTTCACCCCTCCACTTT.